This TCR beta chain originates from a study of cytomegalovirus exposure and HLA in healthy donors. Whole-study findings and limits: With later analysis, a missense DCLRE1C variant became linked to TCR beta V- and J-gene trimming. Diagnosis of cytomegalovirus status made by the classifier reportedly showed high specificity and sensitivity.

About this clone: No antigen is known for it.

In the PCR, 60 Vbeta and 13 Jbeta primers were used. This table comes from immunoSEQ multiplex PCR, and its TCRdb copy is limited to in-frame clones, with some not included. The sample contains around 190,000 clones, around 82% of which appear only once. CDR1 and CDR2 from the germline V gene are ENHRY and SYGVKD. The germline V and J ends were trimmed by 4 bases and 2 bases, with 8 bases remaining between them. This CDR3 is 13 amino acids long. There were likely unrecorded immune exposures, though donors were nominally healthy when sampled. The chain employs TRBV10-3 and TRBJ1-1, with D unclear. The sequencing sample was made of PBMCs. The receptor was isolated from a woman in her twenties or thirties in good health and CMV-seronegative. CDR3 nucleotides: TGTGCCATCAGTGGGGCGTACAACACTGAAGCTTTCTTT. Translated: CAISGAYNTEAFF.